A single sample is the source of the 2 T cell receptor beta chains below, sequenced in a study of vaccination effects on CD4 cells after COVID-19. Produced via immunoSEQ multiplex PCR; TCRdb's table is partial and in-frame only. The sample carries tens of thousands of clones, more than 60% recorded once. Viral peptide pools were used in the ViraFEST assay to expand antigen-specific CD4+ T cells, and sequencing came afterward. The culture ran for roughly ten days before CD4+ T cells were isolated. Each vaccine recipient was nucleocapsid antibody negative and had no prior SARS-CoV-2 infection. No antigens are known for them. This specimen consisted of CD4+ T cells from PBMCs cultured with SARS-CoV-2 spike peptides, obtained before COVID-19 vaccination. The source is a human donor who received a COVID-19 vaccine.

V is TRBV21-1 and J is TRBJ1-4. TRBV21-1 is annotated as a pseudogene. The CDR3 runs to 17 residues. CDR3 in amino acids: CASSKCTPLAANEKLFF. CDR3 DNA: TGTGCCAGCAGCAAATGTACCCCGTTAGCAGCTAATGAAAAACTGTTTTTT.

The rearrangement uses TRBV25-1 and TRBJ1-1; unclear D gene. Trimming took off 1 base at V and 3 bases at J, with 9 bases between the two ends. This CDR3 spans 14 amino acids. Germline V lookup: CDR1 MGHDK, CDR2 SYGVNS. CDR3 sequence reads: CASSEWGEDTEAFF. The CDR3 DNA sequence: TGTGCCAGCAGTGAATGGGGAGAGGACACTGAAGCTTTCTTT.